Below are 21 T cell receptor beta chains sequenced from a single sample in a study of blood T cell repertoires in COVID-19. Only in-frame clones appear in the TCRdb table, and some are missing; sequencing was by immunoSEQ multiplex PCR. The top ten clones hold around 5.2% of a sample with under 200,000 clones, roughly 82% of them seen once. Sequenced input: peripheral blood. These receptors all stem from a woman aged 25 to 45 with acute or convalescent COVID-19.

The chain recombines TRBV10-3 with TRBJ1-1; D unresolved. Germline assignment: CDR1 ENHRY and CDR2 SYGVKD. Trimming cost V 1 base and J 1 base, with 10 bases left between them. CDR3 length: 15 amino acids. In nucleotides, the CDR3 is TGTGCCATCAGTGAGTACGGAGACCAGAACACTGAAGCTTTCTTT. Protein: CAISEYGDQNTEAFF.

The gene calls are TRBV7-8 and TRBJ2-5; unclear D gene. The CDR3 spans 14 residues. Trimming pared 2 bases from V and 3 bases from J, leaving 10 bases between. Germline V gene data show CDR1 as SGHVS and CDR2 as FQNEAQ. The CDR3 is CASSLRLTKETQYF. Written as DNA, the CDR3 is TGTGCCAGCAGCTTACGACTTACGAAAGAGACCCAGTACTTC.

The J gene is TRBJ1-2, the V gene TRBV19; maybe TRBD1 (5 bases). CDR3 length: 13 residues. Trimming shortened V by 7 bases and J by 0 bases, and 9 bases separated the two germline ends. CDR1 LNHDA and CDR2 SQIVND come from the germline V gene (reference sequence). CDR3 sequence reads: CASTSRANYGYTF. CDR3 DNA sequence: TGTGCCAGTACCTCCAGGGCTAACTATGGCTACACCTTC.

This rearrangement joins TRBV30 to TRBJ1-5; a weak D match, TRBD1 (6 bases). The ends were cut back, 2 bases at V and 3 bases at J, with 14 bases in the middle. Per the germline V gene, CDR1 is GTSNPN and CDR2 is SVGIG (reference sequence). This CDR3 has 15 residues. CDR3 loop: CAWSYRESLNQPQHF. The CDR3 DNA follows: TGTGCCTGGAGTTACAGGGAGAGCCTCAATCAGCCCCAGCATTTT. Looking up the rest from reference TRBV30 and TRBJ1-5 gives the full variable domain: SQTIHQWPATLVQPVGSPLSLECTVEGTSNPNLYWYRQAAGRGLQLLFYSVGIGQISSEVPQNLSASRPQDRQFILSSKKLLLSDSGFYLCAWSYRESLNQPQHFGDGTRLSIL.

V usage is TRBV7-3 and J usage is TRBJ1-6; D ambiguous. Germline CDR1 SGHTA, CDR2 FQGTGA. V was cut by 2 bases and J by 8 bases, with 13 bases left in between. CDR3 length: 15 amino acids. The CDR3, as DNA: TGTGCCAGCAGCTTAGGGTCGGCGGGCCATTCACCCCTCCACTTT. Translating it yields CASSLGSAGHSPLHF.

In its sample, this clone was seen a few times. The chain is built from TRBV29-1 and TRBJ1-2; D unclear. Trimming took 4 bases from V and 4 from J, leaving 16 bases between them. In germline, CDR1 is SQVTM, CDR2 ANQGSEA. The CDR3 has 14 amino acids. CDR3 in amino acids: CSVGSGGMGYGYTF. The CDR3 coding sequence is TGCAGCGTTGGTTCGGGAGGGATGGGCTATGGCTACACCTTC.

The chain recombines TRBV5-1 with TRBJ2-7; 9 nucleotides align to TRBD1. From germline, CDR1 is SGHRS and CDR2 YFSETQ. V dropped 5 bases and J dropped 6; count of bases not matched to a gene: 6. The CDR3 length is 13 residues. DNA for the CDR3: TGCGCCAGCAGTGTGGGACAGGGTACCGAGCAGTACTTC. Protein product: CASSVGQGTEQYF.

The chain employs TRBV30 and TRBJ2-4, with D possibly TRBD2 on 5 matching bases. The CDR3 length is 12 residues. V lost 5 bases and J 2 bases, leaving 7 bases between the germline ends. The germline V gene has CDR1 GTSNPN and CDR2 SVGIG (reference sequence). In DNA, the CDR3 is TGTGCCTGGCGGGAAACCAAAAACATTCAGTACTTC. Its translation is CAWRETKNIQYF.

This clone was seen only once. V is TRBV15 and J is TRBJ2-6, with 8 nucleotides matching TRBD1. The germline CDR1 and CDR2 sequences are LNHNV and YYDKDF (reference sequence). The CDR3 is 18 amino acids. V trimming: 4 bases; J trimming: 0 bases; junction bases outside the gene matches: 8. As DNA, the CDR3 is TGTGCCACCAGCAAGGACAGGGCCCTTGGCTCTGGGGCCAACGTCCTGACTTTC. It translates to CATSKDRALGSGANVLTF.

V usage is TRBV3-1 (or the pseudogene TRBV3-2) and J usage is TRBJ1-6; D may be TRBD1 (5 bases). Deletions cut 4 bases from V and 2 bases from J, with 6 bases between. The CDR3 runs 14 residues. Germline CDR1 is LGHDT and CDR2 is YNNKEL (reference sequence). The CDR3 DNA is TGTGCCAGCAGCCTACAGGCCTATAATTCACCCCTCCACTTT. Encoded protein: CASSLQAYNSPLHF.

This clone was observed a single time. The chain combines TRBV27 with TRBJ1-1; no clear D. Trimming left V 1 base short and J 12 bases short, with 15 bases between. The CDR3 is 13 amino acids. Germline V lookup: CDR1 MNHEY, CDR2 SMNVEV (reference sequence). As DNA, the CDR3 is TGTGCCAGCAGTTTATTGGGCGAGGGAATAACTTTCTTT. It encodes CASSLLGEGITFF.

The V call is TRBV3-1 (or the pseudogene TRBV3-2), the J call TRBJ2-2; 10 bases align to TRBD2. The junction had 5 bases not matched to a gene; V was cut back by 0 bases and J by 7 bases. The CDR3 has 16 amino acids. The germline CDR1 and CDR2 sequences are LGHDT and YNNKEL (reference sequence). The DNA of the CDR3 is TGTGCCAGCAGCCAAGAGCTAGCGGGAGCAGTCGGGGAGCTGTTTTTT. Translated, it gives CASSQELAGAVGELFF.

V and J are TRBV19 and TRBJ1-5, with D hard to call. Germline CDR1 is LNHDA and CDR2 is SQIVND (reference sequence). Trimming pared 3 bases from V and 3 bases from J, leaving 15 bases between. This CDR3 has 16 amino acids. CDR3 coding DNA: TGTGCCAGTAGTATTGTGATCCGGGGTGCCAATCAGCCCCAGCATTTT. It yields the protein CASSIVIRGANQPQHF.

The V gene is TRBV28, the J gene TRBJ1-2; D is uncertain. The V end was cut by 2 bases, the J end by 5 bases, with 18 bases between. The CDR3 sequence is 16 residues long. In germline, CDR1 is MDHEN, CDR2 SYDVKM. CDR3 residues: CASSLLTSPPLYGYTF. CDR3 nucleotide sequence: TGTGCCAGCAGTTTACTAACCTCTCCCCCTCTTTATGGCTACACCTTC.

The chain links TRBV6-6 to TRBJ1-1, with D unclear. CDR1 is MNHNY and CDR2 is SVGAGI in the germline V gene (reference sequence). The germline V and J ends were trimmed by 6 bases and 5 bases, with 13 bases remaining between them. CDR3 size: 13 residues. CDR3 sequence reads: CASSDTEGTEAFF. Here the CDR3 DNA reads TGTGCCAGCAGCGATACGGAGGGAACTGAAGCTTTCTTT.

The rearrangement links TRBV6-6 to TRBJ2-1; TRBD1 matches 9 bases. The CDR3 runs to 15 residues. Trimming took 6 bases from V and 1 from J; bases not matched to a gene: 4. The germline CDR1 and CDR2 sequences are MNHNY and SVGAGI (reference sequence). The CDR3 region is CASRSTGGSYNEQFF. As DNA, the CDR3 is TGTGCCAGCAGGTCGACAGGGGGGTCCTACAATGAGCAGTTCTTC.

The chain joins TRBV4-2 to TRBJ1-2; possible D gene TRBD1, 6 bases. The CDR3 covers 14 residues. Per the germline V gene, CDR1 is LGHNA and CDR2 is YNFKEQ. The V end lost 1 base, the J end lost 4 bases, and 10 bases lay between the germline ends. The CDR3 region is CASSQGRGVYGYTF. The CDR3 coding sequence is TGTGCCAGCAGCCAAGGCAGGGGTGTCTATGGCTACACCTTC.

CDR3 nucleotide sequence: TGTGCCAGCGCGGGCTGGGGTGGACAGGGTGTTCAGCCCCAGCATTTT. Amino acid sequence: CASAGWGGQGVQPQHF. The chain employs TRBV7-2 and TRBJ1-5, with 8 bases lining up with TRBD1. Germline V gene data show CDR1 as SGHTA and CDR2 as FQGNSA. The CDR3 totals 16 residues. J was trimmed by 6 bases and V by 8 bases; bases with no gene match: 15. The variable domain in full, completed from reference TRBV7-2 and TRBJ1-5, reads GAGVSQSPSNKVTEKGKDVELRCDPISGHTALYWYRQSLGQGLEFLIYFQGNSAPDKSGLPSDRFSAERTGGSVSTLTIQRTQQEDSAVYLCASAGWGGQGVQPQHFGDGTRLSIL.

This clone turned up a few times. The V and J genes are TRBV19 and TRBJ2-4; 8 bases fit TRBD1. V lost 5 bases, J lost 5 bases, and 14 bases stayed unmatched. The V gene's germline CDR1 is LNHDA and CDR2 SQIVND (reference sequence). This CDR3 is 17 amino acids long. The CDR3 loop is CASSPGTGSALQNIQYF. The DNA of the CDR3 is TGTGCCAGTAGTCCAGGGACAGGTAGCGCCCTCCAAAACATTCAGTACTTC. The variable domain in full, completed from reference TRBV19 and TRBJ2-4, reads DGGITQSPKYLFRKEGQNVTLSCEQNLNHDAMYWYRQDPGQGLRLIYYSQIVNDFQKGDIAEGYSVSREKKESFPLTVTSAQKNPTAFYLCASSPGTGSALQNIQYFGAGTRLSVL.

The gene calls are TRBV6-5 and TRBJ1-4, with D maybe TRBD1 (6 bases). CDR1 is MNHEY, CDR2 SVGAGI, per germline. This CDR3 comprises 13 residues. Between the trimmed V and J ends, which lost 7 bases and 8 bases, there was a span of 14 bases. CDR3 sequence (DNA): TGTGCCAGCATCCGGGACACCCGGGAAAAACTGTTTTTT. Its translation is CASIRDTREKLFF.

The table lists this clone with a few counts. This chain uses TRBV5-4 with TRBJ1-1; possibly TRBD1 for D (5 bases). The germline V and J ends were trimmed by 3 bases and 1 base, with 19 bases remaining between them. CDR3 length: 17 amino acids. Germline assignment: CDR1 SGHNT and CDR2 YYREEE (reference sequence). As DNA, the CDR3 is TGTGCCAGCAGCTCGGGGCCCGGCGGGGCGGAGAACACTGAAGCTTTCTTT. Its protein is CASSSGPGGAENTEAFF.